Listed here are 14 T cell receptor beta chains from one sample, sequenced in a study of shared T cell receptors in the human thymus. Only in-frame clones appear in the TCRdb table, and some are missing; sequencing was by immunoSEQ multiplex PCR. The sample contains about 660,000 clones, approximately 89% of which appear only once. The sample was also linked to a second study, of human thymus T cells.

Sequenced material: thymocytes. The origin of the receptors is a boy under two years old with a congenital heart defect.

The J gene is TRBJ2-3, the V gene TRBV11-2; 10 bases align to TRBD2. V was clipped by 1 base and J by 0 bases; unmatched bases: 4. The CDR3 loop spans 17 amino acids. CDR1 is SGHAT, CDR2 FQNNGV, per germline. This CDR3 is CASSLGSSGSSTDTQYF. The CDR3 bases are TGTGCCAGCAGCTTAGGGTCTAGCGGGAGTAGCACAGATACGCAGTATTTT.

The CDR3 DNA reads TGTGCCACTCAGGGGGAGTGGCCATATAAGAATGAGCAGTTCTTC. It specifies CATQGEWPYKNEQFF. The rearrangement uses TRBV19 and TRBJ2-1, with 7 bases aligning to TRBD1. This CDR3 has 15 residues. Germline V gives CDR1 LNHDA, CDR2 SQIVND (reference sequence). Unmatched junction bases numbered 16, after V lost 10 bases and J lost 7 bases.

The V gene is TRBV18, the J gene TRBJ2-7; TRBD2 might be the D (6 bases). The CDR3 is made up of 14 amino acids. V lost 5 bases and J 2 bases, leaving 13 bases between the germline ends. Germline V lookup: CDR1 KGHSH, CDR2 LQKENI. The CDR3 loop is CASSTRGGAYEQYF. CDR3 DNA: TGTGCCAGCTCAACACGGGGCGGGGCCTACGAGCAGTACTTC.

This chain links TRBV6-6 with TRBJ1-5; the match to TRBD1 covers 8 bases. Germline V lookup: CDR1 MNHNY, CDR2 SVGAGI (reference sequence). This CDR3 contains 16 residues. J was trimmed by 0 bases and V by 5 bases; bases with no gene match: 6. The CDR3 DNA sequence: TGTGCCAGCAGTCCGAGGGACAGGCCTAGCAATCAGCCCCAGCATTTT. This translates into CASSPRDRPSNQPQHF.

The chain links TRBV30 to TRBJ2-7; 10 bases match TRBD2. Germline V gene data show CDR1 as GTSNPN and CDR2 as SVGIG (reference sequence). The CDR3 has 18 residues. The junction had 14 bases not matched to a gene; V was cut back by 2 bases and J by 1 base. The CDR3 is CAWSKDSTISGRSYEQYF. CDR3 nucleotides: TGTGCCTGGAGTAAGGACAGCACGATTAGCGGGAGGTCCTACGAGCAGTACTTC.

This sequence joins TRBV27 and TRBJ2-7; 9 bases are a match to TRBD1. V lost 0 bases and J lost 3; bases outside the gene matches: 9. The CDR3 is made up of 17 amino acids. CDR1 and CDR2 from the germline V gene are MNHEY and SMNVEV (reference sequence). This CDR3 is CASSLSRGTGLFYEQYF. The DNA for the CDR3 is TGTGCCAGCAGTTTATCTCGAGGGACAGGGCTCTTCTACGAGCAGTACTTC.

The rearrangement joins TRBV7-2 to TRBJ1-1; 9 positions agree with TRBD1. The ends lost 2 bases at V and 4 bases at J; junction bases unmatched: 17. Germline CDR1 SGHTA, CDR2 FQGNSA. The CDR3 is 19 residues long. CDR3 sequence reads: CASSLPPITGGRDSTEAFF. CDR3 DNA: TGTGCCAGCAGCTTACCGCCAATTACAGGGGGCCGAGATAGCACTGAAGCTTTCTTT.

A single count supports this clone. The chain has TRBV27 and TRBJ1-4; no clear D. The CDR3 is 16 residues long. CDR1 MNHEY and CDR2 SMNVEV come from the germline V gene (reference sequence). Deletions cut 0 bases from V and 6 bases from J, with 14 bases between. CDR3: CASSLSPGAGYEKLFF. Here the CDR3 DNA reads TGTGCCAGCAGTTTATCACCAGGCGCTGGTTATGAAAAACTGTTTTTT.

The V gene is TRBV20-1, the J gene TRBJ2-5; D possibly corresponds to TRBD2 (5 bases). The CDR3 spans 11 residues. Germline-derived CDR1 and CDR2 are DFQATT and SNEGSKA (reference sequence). V was clipped by 6 bases and J by 2 bases, with 7 bases between them. The CDR3 DNA reads TGCAGTGCGGGGAGACAAGAGACCCAGTACTTC. This codes for CSAGRQETQYF.

The rearrangement links TRBV10-3 to TRBJ2-6; 9 positions agree with TRBD1. This CDR3 has 18 residues. Per the germline V gene, CDR1 is ENHRY and CDR2 is SYGVKD. The V segment lost 9 bases and the J segment 0 bases; nucleotides outside the gene matches: 12. CDR3 protein: CAIGGTGRSLSGANVLTF. CDR3 coding DNA: TGTGCCATAGGGGGGACAGGGCGATCCCTCTCTGGGGCCAACGTCCTGACTTTC.

The V gene is TRBV27, the J gene TRBJ2-7; D might be TRBD1 (6 bases). The V end was cut by 4 bases, the J end by 2 bases, with 9 bases between. The CDR3 extends over 13 amino acids. Germline CDR1 and CDR2: MNHEY and SMNVEV (reference sequence). CDR3 DNA: TGTGCCAGCAGTTGGGGGCCCGCCTACGAGCAGTACTTC. Translation gives CASSWGPAYEQYF.

The rearrangement joins TRBV4-3 to TRBJ1-2, with 7 nucleotides matching TRBD1. This CDR3 region has 16 residues. Trimming at V came to 0 bases and at J to 1 base, leaving 5 bases not matched to a gene. Per germline, CDR1 LGHNA and CDR2 YSLEER. In DNA form, the CDR3 reads TGCGCCAGCAGCCAAGATGGTGGGACAGTTAACTATGGCTACACCTTC. This codes for CASSQDGGTVNYGYTF.

The table lists this clone with a count of one. V and J are TRBV19 and TRBJ1-2, with TRBD1 identical over 10 bases. J gave up 2 bases and V 5 bases, and 11 bases lay outside the gene matches. The germline V gene has CDR1 LNHDA and CDR2 SQIVND (reference sequence). The CDR3 loop spans 17 amino acids. In DNA, the CDR3 is TGTGCCAGTAGTGCCCTCCACGGGGACAGGGGCAACTATGGCTACACCTTC. Translated, it gives CASSALHGDRGNYGYTF. The full variable domain, with the rest looked up from reference TRBV19 and TRBJ1-2, is DGGITQSPKYLFRKEGQNVTLSCEQNLNHDAMYWYRQDPGQGLRLIYYSQIVNDFQKGDIAEGYSVSREKKESFPLTVTSAQKNPTAFYLCASSALHGDRGNYGYTFGSGTRLTVV.

The rearrangement links TRBV11-2 to TRBJ2-3; TRBD2 matches at 7 bases. The CDR3 totals 16 residues. CDR1 is SGHAT, CDR2 FQNNGV, per germline. V trimming: 6 bases; J trimming: 4 bases; junction bases outside the gene matches: 13. CDR3 residues: CASRKPTSESSDTQYF. The CDR3 bases are TGTGCCAGCAGGAAACCAACTAGCGAGAGTTCAGATACGCAGTATTTT.